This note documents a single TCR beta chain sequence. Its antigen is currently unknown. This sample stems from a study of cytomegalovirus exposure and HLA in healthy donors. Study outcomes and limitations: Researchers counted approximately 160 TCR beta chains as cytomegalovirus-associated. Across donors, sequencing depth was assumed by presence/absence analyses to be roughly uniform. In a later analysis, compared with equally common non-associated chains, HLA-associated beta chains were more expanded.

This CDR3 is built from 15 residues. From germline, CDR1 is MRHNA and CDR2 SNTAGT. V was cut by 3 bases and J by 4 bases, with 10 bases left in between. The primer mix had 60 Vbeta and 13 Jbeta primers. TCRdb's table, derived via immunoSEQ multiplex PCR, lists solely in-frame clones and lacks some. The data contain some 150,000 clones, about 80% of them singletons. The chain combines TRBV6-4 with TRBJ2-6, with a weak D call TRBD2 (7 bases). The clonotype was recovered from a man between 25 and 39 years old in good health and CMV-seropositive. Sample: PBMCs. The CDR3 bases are TGTGCCAGCAGTGAAGGGGGGGACGGGGCCAACGTCCTGACTTTC. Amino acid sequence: CASSEGGDGANVLTF.